The next 20 T cell receptor beta chains were all read from a single sample in a study of cytomegalovirus exposure and HLA in healthy donors. PCR was performed using 60 Vbeta and 13 Jbeta primers. Generated by immunoSEQ multiplex PCR, the TCRdb table keeps only in-frame clones and is missing some. The sample includes some 130,000 clones, roughly 79% of them seen just once. The specimen sequenced was PBMCs. These TCRs come from a male donor in good health and CMV-seronegative.

The chain joins TRBV2 to TRBJ2-5, with 7 bases fitting TRBD1. V lost 7 bases to trimming and J lost 11 bases; unmatched junction nucleotides: 13. Germline values: CDR1 SNHLY, CDR2 FYNNEI. The CDR3 contains 13 residues. DNA for the CDR3: TGTGCCAGCAAAGGGACAGCACGCTTAGAGCAGTACTTC. It codes for CASKGTARLEQYF.

The chain combines TRBV29-1 with TRBJ2-3; TRBD2 matches 10 bases. V trimming: 3 bases; J trimming: 6 bases; junction bases outside the gene matches: 6. This CDR3 has 14 residues. Germline lookup yields CDR1 SQVTM and CDR2 ANQGSEA. The CDR3 loop reads CSVDPSGGRDTQYF. CDR3 DNA: TGCAGCGTTGATCCTAGCGGGGGCAGGGATACGCAGTATTTT.

The chain recombines TRBV6-1 with TRBJ2-7, with TRBD1 identical over 9 bases. The junction had 10 bases not matched to a gene; V was cut back by 7 bases and J by 6 bases. This CDR3 region has 14 residues. CDR1 is MNHNS, CDR2 SASEGT, per germline. The CDR3 protein is CASTARTGEGEQYF. The CDR3 nucleotides are TGTGCCAGCACAGCCCGGACAGGGGAGGGCGAGCAGTACTTC.

J is TRBJ2-7 and V is TRBV7-2; 11 bases are a match to TRBD1. CDR1 and CDR2 (germline): SGHTA, FQGNSA. This CDR3 spans 15 amino acids. The V and J ends lost 5 bases and 2 bases, in that order; junction bases with no gene match: 5. The CDR3, as DNA: TGTGCCAGCAGCGCTGGGACAGGGGGTCCCTACGAGCAGTACTTC. Translating it yields CASSAGTGGPYEQYF.

This clone has a handful of counts. The CDR3 region is CASSRWTGGTGELFF. DNA for the CDR3: TGTGCCAGCAGCCGCTGGACAGGGGGGACCGGGGAGCTGTTTTTT. This rearrangement joins TRBV5-6 to TRBJ2-2, with 10 bases identical to TRBD1. V shed 4 bases and J 5 bases; nucleotides not matched to a gene: 5. This CDR3 comprises 15 residues. Germline lookup yields CDR1 SGHDT and CDR2 YYEEEE.

The V gene is TRBV5-1, the J gene TRBJ2-1; D gene unclear. Germline lookup yields CDR1 SGHRS and CDR2 YFSETQ. V lost 4 bases and J 0 bases, leaving 14 bases between the germline ends. CDR3 length equals 16 residues. As DNA, the CDR3 is TGCGCCAGCAGCCCTCAGGCAATGAGCTCCTACAATGAGCAGTTCTTC. Its protein product is CASSPQAMSSYNEQFF.

As concerns this clone: It is likely a read error, because the conserved phenylalanine at the end of the CDR3 is missing. The chain has TRBV7-9 and TRBJ1-6; D is unresolved. This CDR3 contains 14 residues. The V gene lost 1 base and the J gene lost 6 bases, with 7 bases spanning the gap. The V gene's germline CDR1 is SEHNR and CDR2 FQNEAQ (reference sequence). CDR3 coding DNA: TGTGCCAGCAGCTTAGAACAGCTTAATTCACCCCTCCACCTT. Its protein product is CASSLEQLNSPLHL.

The chain has TRBV5-8 and TRBJ2-3; TRBD1 matches 10 bases. CDR1 is SGHTS, CDR2 YDEGEE, per germline. With V trimmed by 4 bases and J by 4 bases, 6 bases remained unmatched. The CDR3 consists of 15 residues. CDR3 sequence reads: CASSKGQGFADTQYF. The CDR3 DNA follows: TGTGCCAGCAGCAAGGGACAGGGGTTCGCAGATACGCAGTATTTT.

V usage is TRBV6-6 and J usage is TRBJ1-1; D is perhaps TRBD1 (5 bases). Germline V lookup: CDR1 MNHNY, CDR2 SVGAGI (reference sequence). The CDR3 sequence is 13 residues long. Deletions cut 4 bases from V and 1 base from J, with 7 bases between. The CDR3 nucleotides read TGTGCCAGCAGTTCACAGGCGAACACTGAAGCTTTCTTT. This sequence encodes CASSSQANTEAFF.

The chain has TRBV7-6 and TRBJ2-7, with D possibly being TRBD1 (6 bases). The CDR3 is made up of 14 amino acids. CDR1 is SGHVS, CDR2 FNYEAQ, per germline. The V end lost 1 base, the J end lost 0 bases, and 7 bases lay between the germline ends. The CDR3 is CASSLGTASYEQYF. The CDR3 DNA follows: TGTGCCAGCAGCTTAGGGACAGCCTCCTACGAGCAGTACTTC.

This chain links TRBV10-3 with TRBJ2-7; TRBD1 matches at 12 bases. Germline loops: CDR1 ENHRY, CDR2 SYGVKD. The V gene end was trimmed by 5 bases and the J gene end by 0 bases; junction bases not matched to a gene: 8. CDR3 length: 17 residues. The CDR3 protein is CAISKNPGQGASYEQYF. The CDR3 nucleotides read TGTGCCATCAGTAAGAATCCGGGACAGGGGGCCTCCTACGAGCAGTACTTC.

V is TRBV27 and J is TRBJ1-5, with a possible D match to TRBD1 (5 bases). V was pared by 5 bases and J by 7 bases, with 15 bases between. CDR1 is MNHEY and CDR2 is SMNVEV in the germline V gene (reference sequence). The CDR3 contains 14 residues. CDR3 bases: TGTGCCAGCAGTCCAGGTGGGGCTCGGCAGCCCCAGCATTTT. Amino acids: CASSPGGARQPQHF.

Here the CDR3 DNA reads TGCAGCGTTGAAATAACCGGGACAGGGGCCGACGAGCAGTACTTC. Its translation is CSVEITGTGADEQYF. V and J are TRBV29-1 and TRBJ2-5, with 10 bases that match TRBD1. The J call is doubtful: the DNA matches TRBJ2-7 better. CDR3 length: 15 amino acids. CDR1 SQVTM and CDR2 ANQGSEA come from the germline V gene.

The V call is TRBV4-3, the J call TRBJ1-3; perhaps TRBD1 as D (6 bases). There are 17 residues in the CDR3. Germline loops: CDR1 LGHNA, CDR2 YSLEER. Deletions cut 0 bases from V and 3 bases from J, with 15 bases between. CDR3 sequence: CASSQDLVQGNGNTIYF. DNA for the CDR3: TGCGCCAGCAGCCAAGATCTGGTACAGGGAAATGGAAACACCATATATTTT.

The genes are TRBV4-3 and TRBJ2-3; 9 positions match TRBD1. CDR3 size: 15 residues. CDR1 is LGHNA, CDR2 YSLEER, per germline. V lost 3 bases to trimming and J lost 2 bases; unmatched junction nucleotides: 3. CDR3 DNA sequence: TGCGCCAGCAGCCACCGGGACAGGGCCACAGATACGCAGTATTTT. Translated: CASSHRDRATDTQYF.

This chain joins TRBV30 and TRBJ2-1; 9 bases are a match to TRBD2. The germline V gene encodes CDR1 GTSNPN and CDR2 SVGIG (reference sequence). Losses at the gene ends were 5 bases for V and 8 bases for J; bases not matched to a gene: 10. The length of the CDR3 is 14 residues. DNA of the CDR3: TGTGCCTGGGAGGGCGGGGGGGCCATGGATGAGCAGTTCTTC. This gives the protein CAWEGGGAMDEQFF. The whole variable domain, remainder taken from reference TRBV30 and TRBJ2-1, is SQTIHQWPATLVQPVGSPLSLECTVEGTSNPNLYWYRQAAGRGLQLLFYSVGIGQISSEVPQNLSASRPQDRQFILSSKKLLLSDSGFYLCAWEGGGAMDEQFFGPGTRLTVL.

The rearrangement links TRBV5-6 to TRBJ2-3; D is perhaps TRBD2 (6 bases). Trimming took 2 bases from V and 5 from J, leaving 9 bases between them. This CDR3 spans 13 amino acids. Germline V gene data show CDR1 as SGHDT and CDR2 as YYEEEE. The CDR3 DNA is TGTGCCAGCAGCTTCGCGGGGTTAGATACGCAGTATTTT. It encodes CASSFAGLDTQYF.

The CDR3 protein is CASSRTSGGANEQFF. CDR3 in DNA: TGTGCCAGCAGCCGGACTAGCGGGGGGGCCAATGAGCAGTTCTTC. This rearrangement joins TRBV7-9 to TRBJ2-1; 15 bases agree with TRBD2. CDR3 size: 15 residues. Trimming at V came to 5 bases and at J to 6 bases, leaving 2 bases not matched to a gene. The germline V gene has CDR1 SEHNR and CDR2 FQNEAQ (reference sequence).

This rearrangement joins TRBV2 to TRBJ1-1, with 7 positions matching TRBD1. The V segment lost 4 bases and the J segment 5 bases; nucleotides outside the gene matches: 7. This CDR3 contains 14 residues. Germline values: CDR1 SNHLY, CDR2 FYNNEI. The CDR3 reads CASSGQTGRTEAFF. The DNA of the CDR3 is TGTGCCAGCAGTGGCCAGACAGGGCGGACTGAAGCTTTCTTT.

The chain recombines TRBV10-2 with TRBJ1-2, with TRBD1 identical over 9 bases. This CDR3 has 17 residues. The germline gives CDR1 WSHSY, CDR2 SAAADI. Trimming cost V 6 bases and J 4 bases; bases outside gene matches: 15. The CDR3 region has the DNA TGCGCCAGCAGGGCGGGGGACAGGGACTTATCTAGCTATGGCTACACCTTC. Translating gives CASRAGDRDLSSYGYTF.